This is a list of T cell receptor beta chains from one sample in a study of T cell repertoires in cytomegalovirus infection. Each CDR3 protein is one row after TCRdb ran MiXCR on the reads. Of roughly 700,000 distinct CDR3 sequences in the sample, around 31% were seen once. These TCRs' antigens remain unknown. Material: cultured PBMCs, obtained from culture after CMV antigen stimulation. These receptors all stem from a human donor in good health (CMV status not recorded). Some clones in this sample may be carry-over from other donors' samples. CDR3s include the opening cysteine and the closing phenylalanine or tryptophan. Each record gives: D gene, V gene, clone size, J gene, CDR3 DNA, CDR3 protein. The D gene is left open where the match is weak. Some rows mark clone size as missing; the rest say once, few, many or name a class of expanded clone.

D gene: NA
V gene: TRBV7-2
clone size: NA
J gene: TRBJ1-2
CDR3 DNA: TGTGCCAGCAGCTTAGGAGGAACAGGAGGCGGCTACACCTTC
CDR3 protein: CASSLGGTGGGYTF

D gene: NA
V gene: TRBV4-1
clone size: NA
J gene: TRBJ1-5
CDR3 DNA: TGCGCCAGCAGCCCCCTCTGGACAGTTAATCAGCCCCAGCATTTT
CDR3 protein: CASSPLWTVNQPQHF

D gene: TRBD1
V gene: TRBV7-8
clone size: few
J gene: TRBJ2-5
CDR3 DNA: TGTGCCAGCAGTCCAACCTGGGACAGGTCAGGGACCCAGTACTTC
CDR3 protein: CASSPTWDRSGTQYF

D gene: NA
V gene: TRBV7-8
clone size: NA
J gene: TRBJ1-2
CDR3 DNA: TGTGCCAGCAGCTTAGCCAGGATGGAGACAGGCATTTATGGCTACACCTTC
CDR3 protein: CASSLARMETGIYGYTF

D gene: TRBD2
V gene: TRBV7-4
clone size: few
J gene: TRBJ2-1
CDR3 DNA: TGTGCCAGTATCGGGACTAGCGGGAGGTCCCGCTCCTACAATGAGCAGTTCTTC
CDR3 protein: CASIGTSGRSRSYNEQFF

D gene: TRBD1
V gene: TRBV24-1
clone size: few
J gene: TRBJ2-3
CDR3 DNA: TGTGCCACCAGTGATTTGCCAACTCCGGGACAGGTCGCAGATACGCAGTATTTT
CDR3 protein: CATSDLPTPGQVADTQYF

D gene: TRBD2
V gene: TRBV14
clone size: few
J gene: TRBJ2-7
CDR3 DNA: TGTGCCAGCAGCCAAGGAGCGGGAGGTTACGAGCAGTACTTC
CDR3 protein: CASSQGAGGYEQYF

D gene: NA
V gene: TRBV12-5
clone size: NA
J gene: TRBJ2-5
CDR3 DNA: TGTGCTAGTGGTTTGACACTCCGCCGGGACATCGGTCAAGAGACCCAGTACTTC
CDR3 protein: CASGLTLRRDIGQETQYF

D gene: TRBD1
V gene: TRBV7-2
clone size: many
J gene: TRBJ2-7
CDR3 DNA: TGTGCCAGCAGCTCCAGGGGGCCCGAGCAGTACTTC
CDR3 protein: CASSSRGPEQYF

D gene: NA
V gene: TRBV6-8
clone size: NA
J gene: TRBJ1-1
CDR3 DNA: TGTGCCAGCAGTTTACCCTACTCGAATGAAGCTTTCTTT
CDR3 protein: CASSLPYSNEAFF

D gene: NA
V gene: TRBV7-8
clone size: NA
J gene: TRBJ2-7
CDR3 DNA: TGTATTTTGCTATACGGGAGCAGACACTACGAGCAGTACTTC
CDR3 protein: CILLYGSRHYEQYF

D gene: TRBD1
V gene: TRBV20-1
clone size: NA
J gene: TRBJ1-3
CDR3 DNA: TGCAGTGCTAGAGAATCCAGGGGGTTTAGAAACACCATATATTTT
CDR3 protein: CSARESRGFRNTIYF

D gene: TRBD1
V gene: TRBV20-1
clone size: NA
J gene: TRBJ2-7
CDR3 DNA: TGCAGTGCTACGAGTCGACAGGGGGGACCTAGCTACGAGCAGTACTTC
CDR3 protein: CSATSRQGGPSYEQYF